These 8 T cell receptor beta chains came from one sample sequenced in a study of blood T cell repertoires in COVID-19. Profiling relied on immunoSEQ multiplex PCR, and the TCRdb table lists in-frame clones only, not all of them. The data hold around 81,000 clones, with about 80% observed a single time. The sequencing input was peripheral blood. These receptors were obtained from a man of 80 years or more with acute or convalescent COVID-19.

The chain carries TRBV7-8 and TRBJ2-5; D is ambiguous. This CDR3 contains 15 residues. Looked up from germline, CDR1 is SGHVS and CDR2 is FQNEAQ. The V gene lost 4 bases and the J gene lost 5 bases, with 17 bases spanning the gap. Here the CDR3 DNA reads TGTGCCAGCAGCTCAAAGACAAGCCCACGGGAGACCCAGTACTTC. Translated, it gives CASSSKTSPRETQYF.

This chain connects TRBV5-1 to TRBJ2-2, with a possible D match to TRBD1 (6 bases). The CDR3 is made up of 14 amino acids. V was clipped by 0 bases and J by 4 bases, with 7 bases between them. CDR1 and CDR2 (germline): SGHRS, YFSETQ. CDR3 nucleotide sequence: TGCGCCAGCAGCTTGGGACAGGTCACCGGGGAGCTGTTTTTT. This codes for CASSLGQVTGELFF.

This sequence joins TRBV6-5 and TRBJ1-3; D not resolved. CDR3 length equals 16 residues. Germline CDR1 MNHEY, CDR2 SVGAGI. Trimming took off 2 bases at V and 0 bases at J, with 11 bases between the two ends. This CDR3 is CASSYVSGSSGNTIYF. In DNA, the CDR3 is TGTGCCAGCAGTTACGTGTCAGGATCCTCTGGAAACACCATATATTTT.

The chain uses TRBV27 and TRBJ2-5, with 8 bases identical to TRBD1. The germline V gene has CDR1 MNHEY and CDR2 SMNVEV (reference sequence). The CDR3 is made up of 15 amino acids. J was trimmed by 3 bases and V by 0 bases; bases with no gene match: 3. The CDR3 bases are TGTGCCAGCAGTTTATCGGGGACAGGAAAAGAGACCCAGTACTTC. Amino acid sequence: CASSLSGTGKETQYF.

The V call is TRBV19, the J call TRBJ2-1, with 16 bases matching TRBD2. J gave up 7 bases and V 3 bases, and 6 bases lay outside the gene matches. CDR1 is LNHDA and CDR2 is SQIVND in the germline V gene (reference sequence). CDR3 length equals 17 residues. The CDR3 DNA reads TGTGCCAGTAGTATCGGGACTAGCGGGGGGGCAGGGAATGAGCAGTTCTTC. As protein: CASSIGTSGGAGNEQFF.

The chain carries TRBV7-3 and TRBJ1-1, with D uncertain. Germline V gives CDR1 SGHTA, CDR2 FQGTGA. The CDR3 length is 12 residues. Trimming removed 0 bases at V and 7 bases at J, with 6 bases between. DNA of the CDR3: TGTGCCAGCAGCTTAACGGGCCTTGAAGCTTTCTTT. Its protein product is CASSLTGLEAFF. Supplemented by reference TRBV7-3 and TRBJ1-1, the full variable domain reads GAGVSQTPSNKVTEKGKYVELRCDPISGHTALYWYRQSLGQGPEFLIYFQGTGAADDSGLPNDRFFAVRPEGSVSTLKIQRTERGDSAVYLCASSLTGLEAFFGQGTRLTVV.

This clone has a handful of counts. The J gene is TRBJ2-1, the V gene TRBV27; 8 positions match TRBD1. This CDR3 spans 16 amino acids. V gave up 0 bases and J gave up 6 bases; unmatched junction bases: 7. Germline assignment: CDR1 MNHEY and CDR2 SMNVEV (reference sequence). The CDR3 is CASSLSIDRGFNEQFF. DNA for the CDR3: TGTGCCAGCAGTTTATCGATTGACAGGGGTTTCAATGAGCAGTTCTTC.

The chain has TRBV4-1 and TRBJ2-6; perhaps TRBD2 as D (6 bases). The germline V gene has CDR1 MGHRA and CDR2 YSYEKL. The CDR3 contains 16 residues. The V end was cut by 0 bases, the J end by 5 bases, with 11 bases between. CDR3 sequence: CASSQDRDSRANVLTF. The CDR3 DNA follows: TGCGCCAGCAGCCAAGATCGGGACTCCCGGGCCAACGTCCTGACTTTC.